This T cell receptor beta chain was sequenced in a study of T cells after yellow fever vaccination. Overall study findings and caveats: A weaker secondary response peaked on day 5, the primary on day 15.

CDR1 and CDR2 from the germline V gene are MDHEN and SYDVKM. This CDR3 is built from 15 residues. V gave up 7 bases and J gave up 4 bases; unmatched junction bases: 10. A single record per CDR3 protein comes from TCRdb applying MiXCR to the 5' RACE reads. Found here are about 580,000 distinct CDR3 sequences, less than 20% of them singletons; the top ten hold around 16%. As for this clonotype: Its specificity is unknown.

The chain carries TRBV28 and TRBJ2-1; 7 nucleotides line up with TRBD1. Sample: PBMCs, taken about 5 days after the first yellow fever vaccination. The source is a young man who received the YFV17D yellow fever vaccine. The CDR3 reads CASTNLGTAYNEQFF. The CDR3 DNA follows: TGTGCCAGCACCAACCTCGGGACAGCTTACAATGAGCAGTTCTTC.